This T cell receptor (beta chain) originates from a study of blood T cell repertoires in COVID-19. The germline gives CDR1 MNHNS, CDR2 SASEGT. This CDR3 is built from 14 residues. J was trimmed by 6 bases and V by 3 bases; bases with no gene match: 2. Assay: immunoSEQ multiplex PCR; the TCRdb copy retains only in-frame clones and omits some. In the table there are about 140,000 clones, about four fifths of which are singletons. This receptor was obtained from a human donor in a cohort sampled during active COVID-19. J is TRBJ1-6 and V is TRBV6-1, with 7 bases aligning to TRBD1. Sequences were obtained from peripheral blood. CDR3 bases: TGTGCCAGCAGTGACCGACAGGGTAATTCACCCCTCCACTTT. It is translated as CASSDRQGNSPLHF.